These T cell receptor beta chains were read from a single sample in a study of vaccination effects on CD4 cells after COVID-19. For these TCRs, the target antigens are not known. Profiled with immunoSEQ multiplex PCR; TCRdb holds only in-frame clones, not every one. The sample holds about 15,000 clones, about 70% seen once. The specimen was CD4+ T cells from PBMCs cultured with HCoV-NL63 spike peptides, collected after COVID-19 vaccination. These receptor sequences come from a human donor who had a prior SARS-CoV-2 infection. The CDR3 runs from the conserved cysteine through the conserved F or W. The D gene is left open where the match is weak. The size entry is marked missing in some rows and otherwise reads once, few, many or a size class.

cdr3_aa	cdr3_nt	d_call	clone_size	j_call	v_call
CASGSGAYNEQFF	TGTGCCAGCGGATCGGGGGCGTACAATGAGCAGTTCTTC	-	-	TRBJ2-1	TRBV7-3
CASSGWTGVNTEAFF	TGCGCCAGCAGCGGATGGACAGGGGTGAACACTGAAGCTTTCTTT	TRBD1	-	TRBJ1-1	TRBV5-1
CASSLKETQYF	TGTGCCAGCAGCTTAAAAGAGACCCAGTACTTC	-	few	TRBJ2-5	TRBV5-4
CASTHRQNDSPLHF	TGCGCCAGCACTCATAGACAGAACGATTCACCCCTCCACTTT	-	once	TRBJ1-6	TRBV23-1
CASSATGEGYEQYF	TGTGCCAGCTCAGCGACAGGGGAGGGCTACGAGCAGTACTTC	-	-	TRBJ2-7	TRBV18
CATSRGRNSPLHF	TGTGCCACCAGCAGAGGACGTAATTCACCCCTCCACTTT	-	-	TRBJ1-6	TRBV15
CSVRQTSSYNEQFF	TGCAGCGTCCGACAGACGAGCTCCTACAATGAGCAGTTCTTC	-	-	TRBJ2-1	TRBV29-1
CASRNSVVRAAANEQFF	TGCGCCAGCAGAAATTCAGTGGTACGAGCGGCAGCAAATGAGCAGTTCTTC	-	-	TRBJ2-1	TRBV5-1
CASRRPGQHNYGYTF	TGTGCCAGCAGAAGGCCGGGACAGCATAACTATGGCTACACCTTC	TRBD1	-	TRBJ1-2	TRBV28
CASRGSPRHETQYF	TGTGCCAGCCGTGGGTCGCCCCGACACGAAACGCAGTATTTT	-	-	TRBJ2-3	TRBV27
CASSLLGLAGNNEQFF	TGTGCCAGCAGCCTTTTGGGACTAGCGGGGAACAATGAGCAGTTCTTC	TRBD2	large	TRBJ2-1	TRBV9
CASSDSQATFYEQYF	TGTGCCAGCAGTGATTCCCAGGCCACATTCTACGAGCAGTACTTC	-	-	TRBJ2-7	TRBV6-1
CASSVRVENYNEQFF	TGTGCCAGCAGCGTAAGGGTGGAGAACTACAATGAGCAGTTCTTC	-	-	TRBJ2-1	TRBV9
CASSLMGGQETQYF	TGTGCCAGCAGCTTAATGGGAGGCCAAGAGACCCAGTACTTC	-	-	TRBJ2-5	TRBV7-3
CASTLAGTLSYEQYF	TGTGCCAGCACCCTTGCCGGGACATTATCCTACGAGCAGTACTTC	-	-	TRBJ2-7	TRBV2
CASSTRQGGETQYF	TGTGCCAGCAGTACAAGACAGGGAGGAGAGACCCAGTACTTC	-	-	TRBJ2-5	TRBV6-5
CASSPPGRGPLEQYF	TGTGCCAGCTCACCACCTGGCAGGGGCCCCCTCGAGCAGTACTTC	-	-	TRBJ2-7	TRBV18
CASSFSHRQETQYF	TGTGCCAGCAGCTTTTCCCACAGACAAGAGACCCAGTACTTC	-	-	TRBJ2-5	TRBV5-5
CASSFMGMGDTIYF	TGTGCCAGCAGCTTCATGGGGATGGGGGACACCATATATTTT	-	-	TRBJ1-3	TRBV7-9
CASKERSEAFF	TGTGCCAGCAAGGAGAGATCTGAAGCTTTCTTT	-	-	TRBJ1-1	TRBV12-3/TRBV12-4
CASSFGYNSPLHF	TGTGCCAGCAGTTTTGGGTATAATTCACCCCTCCACTTT	-	-	TRBJ1-6	TRBV27